These 10 T cell receptor beta chains were all obtained from the same sample, sequenced in a study of vaccination effects on CD4 cells after COVID-19 (dated by TCRdb to 2021 to 2024). Library generation was performed with the immunoSEQ multiplex PCR assay. The table comes from immuneACCESS by way of TCRdb, which keeps in-frame sequences with V and J called. Part of the clones is missing from these tables; in studies checked, under half for an unresolved V gene and the rest for unknown reasons. The sample records 65,000 to 75,000 clones, over 70% of which are singletons. The ten largest clones take up approximately 1.5% of the sample. In the ViraFEST assay, PBMC were stimulated with viral peptide pools, and antigen-specific CD4+ T cell clonotypes were then identified by expansion using TCR sequencing. After 10 to 11 days of culture, CD4+ T cells were isolated with the EasySep CD4+ T cell isolation kit. Each participant got two doses of an mRNA SARS-CoV-2 vaccine, either BNT162b2 or mRNA-1273.

Their specific antigens are unknown. The source was CD4+ T cells from PBMCs cultured with HCoV-229E spike peptides, collected after COVID-19 vaccination. In the paper's terms, the cell subset or site label means: HCoV-229E spike overlapping peptide pool stimulation. The receptors originated from a human donor who received a COVID-19 vaccine.

This clone has a handful of counts. The chain has TRBV15 and TRBJ2-3; D call uncertain. The length of the CDR3 is 12 residues. CDR1 and CDR2 from the germline V gene are LNHNV and YYDKDF (reference sequence). V was shortened by 4 bases and J by 4 bases, with 6 bases between the two germline ends. CDR3 DNA: TGTGCCACCAGCAATTATCCAGATACGCAGTATTTT. Its translation: CATSNYPDTQYF. Variable domain in full (rest from reference TRBV15 and TRBJ2-3): DAMVIQNPRYQVTQFGKPVTLSCSQTLNHNVMYWYQQKSSQAPKLLFHYYDKDFNNEADTPDNFQSRRPNTSFCFLDIRSPGLGDTAMYLCATSNYPDTQYFGPGTRLTVL.

The chain couples TRBV6-5 to TRBJ2-2, with D unclear. Germline assignment: CDR1 MNHEY and CDR2 SVGAGI. The V end was cut by 6 bases, the J end by 2 bases, with 13 bases between. The CDR3 has 15 residues. CDR3 sequence reads: CASRRTDTNTGELFF. In DNA form, the CDR3 reads TGTGCCAGCAGAAGAACAGATACTAACACCGGGGAGCTGTTTTTT.

The chain joins TRBV24-1 to TRBJ2-5; a possible D gene is TRBD1 (7 bases). The germline gives CDR1 KGHDR, CDR2 SFDVKD. The ends were cut back, 6 bases at V and 4 bases at J, with 14 bases in the middle. CDR3 length: 14 amino acids. DNA of the CDR3: TGTGCCACCAGTCCCCAGGGGGGTTCAGAGACCCAGTACTTC. This sequence encodes CATSPQGGSETQYF.

V is TRBV4-1 and J is TRBJ1-3, with D tentatively TRBD1 (5 bases). Trimming pared 1 base from V and 3 bases from J, leaving 19 bases between. The CDR3 runs to 18 residues. Germline V CDR1 and CDR2: MGHRA, YSYEKL. DNA for the CDR3: TGCGCCAGCAGCCAAGGCCCCTCTCAGGGTAACTTTGGAAACACCATATATTTT. It is translated as CASSQGPSQGNFGNTIYF.

In its sample, this clone was seen once. The V and J genes are TRBV27 and TRBJ1-4; no definite D call. The CDR3 sequence is 14 residues long. Germline lookup yields CDR1 MNHEY and CDR2 SMNVEV (reference sequence). V dropped 6 bases and J dropped 2 bases, with 10 bases sitting between them. The CDR3 coding sequence is TGTGCCAGCAGCACGGAACGGACTAATGAAAAACTGTTTTTT. Translation gives CASSTERTNEKLFF. Complete variable domain (other parts from reference TRBV27 and TRBJ1-4): EAQVTQNPRYLITVTGKKLTVTCSQNMNHEYMSWYRQDPGLGLRQIYYSMNVEVTDKGDVPEGYKVSRKEKRNFPLILESPSPNQTSLYFCASSTERTNEKLFFGSGTQLSVL.

CDR3 region: CASRKPGVWGYTF. In nucleotides, the CDR3 is TGTGCCAGCAGAAAGCCGGGTGTTTGGGGCTACACCTTC. The chain uses TRBV27 and TRBJ1-2; the D is unclear. This CDR3 has 13 amino acids. Germline loops: CDR1 MNHEY, CDR2 SMNVEV (reference sequence). V was trimmed by 6 bases and J by 8 bases, leaving 16 bases between them.

This chain connects TRBV27 to TRBJ2-3; D gene ambiguous. The CDR3 consists of 14 residues. V was cut by 2 bases and J by 3 bases, with 9 bases left in between. Germline V gene sequence: CDR1 MNHEY, CDR2 SMNVEV (reference sequence). In nucleotides, the CDR3 is TGTGCCAGCAGTTTACTACAGCAAACAGATACGCAGTATTTT. It codes for CASSLLQQTDTQYF.

Worth noting for this clone: No conserved phenylalanine or tryptophan ends this CDR3, so it is likely a read error. It is unclear where the CDR3 begins or ends on the DNA, so no DNA is shown, and the CDR3 is as TCRdb lists it. This chain connects TRBV21-1 to TRBJ1-2; the tabulated D call, TRBD1, remains unverified against the DNA. TRBV21-1 is marked as a pseudogene. The CDR3 is 10 residues long, counting both termini. The CDR3 loop reads CASSKAYGPV.

V usage is TRBV6-5 and J usage is TRBJ2-3; D gene uncertain. The CDR3 totals 15 residues. Germline assignment: CDR1 MNHEY and CDR2 SVGAGI. Trimming removed 6 bases at V and 0 bases at J, with 13 bases between. The DNA of the CDR3 is TGTGCCAGCAGCTCCACTGATACTAGCACAGATACGCAGTATTTT. Encoded protein: CASSSTDTSTDTQYF.

The chain employs TRBV12-3 or TRBV12-4 and TRBJ1-2; D unresolved. V was trimmed by 2 bases and J by 0 bases, leaving 4 bases between them. There are 13 residues in the CDR3. The CDR3 spells CASSLWANYGYTF. In nucleotides, the CDR3 is TGTGCCAGCAGTTTATGGGCTAACTATGGCTACACCTTC.